The rows below give T cell receptor beta chains drawn from one sample of a study of spatial heterogeneity in lung cancer. Using its own MiXCR run on the 5' RACE reads, TCRdb lists one record per CDR3 protein. The profile covers 12,000 or so distinct CDR3 sequences, with 13% to 15% appearing a single time and less than 20% taken by the ten largest. This specimen was lung tumor tissue, taken at surgery. The receptors were sampled from a male donor with early-stage non-small cell lung cancer. Both conserved end residues are part of each CDR3. Each record gives: CDR3 length, clone size, V gene, J gene, D gene, CDR3 DNA, CDR3 protein. D genes are given only for firm matches. Clone size is stated in some rows and not others, as once, few, many or a class when expanded.

17,many,TRBV4-1,TRBJ2-7,TRBD1,TGCGCCAGCAGCCAAGTGGCCACAGGGGGTTCGTCCTACGAGCAGTACTTC,CASSQVATGGSSYEQYF
15,few,TRBV7-2,TRBJ2-3,TRBD2,TGTGCCAGCAGCTTGGTTCTAGCGGGGACAGATACGCAGTATTTT,CASSLVLAGTDTQYF
16,medium-sized,TRBV20-1,TRBJ2-1,TRBD2,TGCAGTGCTAGAGATAGGCTAGCGGGAGCAAATGGTGAGCAGTTCTTC,CSARDRLAGANGEQFF
13,many,TRBV12-3/TRBV12-4,TRBJ1-5,.,TGTGCCAGCAGTTTGAATGGCAATCAGCCCCAGCATTTT,CASSLNGNQPQHF
14,many,TRBV28,TRBJ1-5,TRBD1,TGTGCCAGCAGTTCGACAGGGGGGGCCCAGCCCCAGCATTTT,CASSSTGGAQPQHF
12,many,TRBV7-2,TRBJ2-7,.,TGTGCCAGCAGCTCGTCCCGGTACGAGCAGTACTTC,CASSSSRYEQYF
14,.,TRBV4-1,TRBJ2-3,TRBD1,TGCGCCAGCAGCCAAGAGACAGGGGCTTATACGCAGTATTTT,CASSQETGAYTQYF
15,many,TRBV6-5,TRBJ2-3,TRBD1,TGTGCCAGCAGTTGGACAGGGGGGATTACAGATACGCAGTATTTT,CASSWTGGITDTQYF
17,few,TRBV18,TRBJ1-5,.,TGTGCCAGCTCACCACGAAGCGGCCGGGCAGGAAATCAGCCCCAGCATTTT,CASSPRSGRAGNQPQHF
12,.,TRBV6-6,TRBJ2-1,.,TGTGCCGCGGGGGCGGGACCCAATGAGCAGTTCTTC,CAAGAGPNEQFF
15,many,TRBV5-1,TRBJ1-5,TRBD1,TGCGCCAGCAGCGCCGAAGGGGGCAGGGGTCAGCCCCAGCATTTT,CASSAEGGRGQPQHF
16,many,TRBV2,TRBJ1-2,TRBD1,TGTGCCAGCACTCGCAATTCGGGACAGGGGGCCTATGGCTACACCTTC,CASTRNSGQGAYGYTF
16,.,TRBV28,TRBJ2-3,TRBD1,TGTGCCAGCAGTTTTAGACAGGGGGCGAGCACAGATACGCAGTATTTT,CASSFRQGASTDTQYF
17,.,TRBV10-2,TRBJ2-6,TRBD1,TGCGCCAGCAGCCAAGGGACAGGGGACTCTGGGGCCAACGTCCTGACTTTC,CASSQGTGDSGANVLTF
14,.,TRBV4-2,TRBJ2-7,.,TGTGCCAGCAGCCCCCGTAGAGGCCCCTACGAGCAGTACTTC,CASSPRRGPYEQYF
14,many,TRBV20-1,TRBJ1-5,TRBD1,TGCAGTGCTTGGCCGGGACAGAGCAATCAGCCCCAGCATTTT,CSAWPGQSNQPQHF
15,many,TRBV6-6,TRBJ2-5,.,TGTGCCAGCAGTTCCCCAAGGCGGGGTCAAGAGACCCAGTACTTC,CASSSPRRGQETQYF
15,medium-sized,TRBV24-1,TRBJ2-3,TRBD2,TGTGCCACCAGTGAAGAGAGCGGGGGCACAGATACGCAGTATTTT,CATSEESGGTDTQYF
13,.,TRBV20-1,TRBJ1-2,.,TGCAGTGCTAGAGACAGCGCTAACTATGGCTACACCTTC,CSARDSANYGYTF
14,medium-sized,TRBV20-1,TRBJ2-7,.,TGCAGTGCTCCAGGCCGGGCCCCGCCCTACGAGCAGTACTTC,CSAPGRAPPYEQYF
13,many,TRBV5-5,TRBJ2-3,.,TGTGCCAGCAGCTTGGAGGGGACAGATACGCAGTATTTT,CASSLEGTDTQYF
10,many,TRBV29-1,TRBJ1-1,.,TGCAGCGCCCGTTTGAGGGAGGCTTTCTTT,CSARLREAFF
15,many,TRBV5-1,TRBJ2-7,TRBD2,TGCGCCAGCAGCGCAGGACTAGCGGGGGTTCTCGAGCAGTACTTC,CASSAGLAGVLEQYF
14,.,TRBV20-1,TRBJ2-4,TRBD1,TGCAGTGCGCCAGGGGGCTTCGCCAAAAACATTCAGTACTTC,CSAPGGFAKNIQYF